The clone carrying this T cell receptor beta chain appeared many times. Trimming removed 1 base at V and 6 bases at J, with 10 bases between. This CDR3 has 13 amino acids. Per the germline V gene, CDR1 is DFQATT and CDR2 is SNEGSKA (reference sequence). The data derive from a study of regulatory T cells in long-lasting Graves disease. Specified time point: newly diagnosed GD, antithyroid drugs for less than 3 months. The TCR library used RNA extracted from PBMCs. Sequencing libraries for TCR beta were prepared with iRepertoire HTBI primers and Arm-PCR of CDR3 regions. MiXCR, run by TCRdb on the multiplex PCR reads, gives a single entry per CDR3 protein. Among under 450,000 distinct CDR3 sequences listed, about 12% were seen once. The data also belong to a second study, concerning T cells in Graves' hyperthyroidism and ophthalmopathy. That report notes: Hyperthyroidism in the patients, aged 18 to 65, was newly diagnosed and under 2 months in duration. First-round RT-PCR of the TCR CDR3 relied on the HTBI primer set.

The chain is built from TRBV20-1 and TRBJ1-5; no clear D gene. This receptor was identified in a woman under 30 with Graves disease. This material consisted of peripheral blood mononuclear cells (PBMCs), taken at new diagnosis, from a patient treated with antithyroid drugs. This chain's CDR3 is CSARGESVQPQHF. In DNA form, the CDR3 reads TGCAGTGCTAGAGGGGAATCGGTTCAGCCCCAGCATTTT.